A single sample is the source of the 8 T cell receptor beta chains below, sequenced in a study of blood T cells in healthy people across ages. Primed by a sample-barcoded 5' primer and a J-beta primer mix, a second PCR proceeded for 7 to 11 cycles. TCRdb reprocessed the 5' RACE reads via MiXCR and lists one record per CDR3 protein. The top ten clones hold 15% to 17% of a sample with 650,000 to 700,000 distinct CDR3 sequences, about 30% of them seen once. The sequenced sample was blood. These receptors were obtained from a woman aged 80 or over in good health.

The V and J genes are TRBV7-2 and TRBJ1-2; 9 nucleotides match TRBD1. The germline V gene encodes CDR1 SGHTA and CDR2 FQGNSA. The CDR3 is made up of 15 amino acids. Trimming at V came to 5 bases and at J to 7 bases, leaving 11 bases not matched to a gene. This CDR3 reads CASSLYRDREGGYTF. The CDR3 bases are TGTGCCAGCAGCCTCTACCGGGACAGGGAAGGTGGCTACACCTTC.

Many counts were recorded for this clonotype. The CDR3 is CASSPTVEGYEQYF. DNA of the CDR3: TGCGCCAGCAGCCCTACGGTGGAGGGCTACGAGCAGTACTTC. The chain carries TRBV4-1 and TRBJ2-7; D may be TRBD2 (6 bases). The CDR3 totals 14 residues. Trimming took 4 bases from V and 3 from J, leaving 13 bases between them. Germline CDR1 is MGHRA and CDR2 is YSYEKL.

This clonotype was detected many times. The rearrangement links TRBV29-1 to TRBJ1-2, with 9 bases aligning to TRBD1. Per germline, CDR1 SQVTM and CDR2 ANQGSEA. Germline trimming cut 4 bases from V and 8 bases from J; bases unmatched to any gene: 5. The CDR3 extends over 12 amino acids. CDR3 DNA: TGCAGCGTTGGAGGACAGGGGCGAGGCTACACCTTC. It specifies CSVGGQGRGYTF.

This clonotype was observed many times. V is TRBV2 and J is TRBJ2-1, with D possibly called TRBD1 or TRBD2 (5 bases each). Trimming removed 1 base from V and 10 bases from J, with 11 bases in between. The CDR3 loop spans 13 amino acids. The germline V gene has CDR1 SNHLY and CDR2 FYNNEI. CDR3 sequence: CASSEGQWGEQFF. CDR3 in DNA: TGTGCCAGCAGTGAAGGTCAGTGGGGGGAGCAGTTCTTC.

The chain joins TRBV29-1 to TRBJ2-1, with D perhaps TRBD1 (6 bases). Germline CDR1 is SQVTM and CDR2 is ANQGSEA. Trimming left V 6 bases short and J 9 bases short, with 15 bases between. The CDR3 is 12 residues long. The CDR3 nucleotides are TGCAGCGTAAGACAGGCTCGAGGTGAGCAGTTCTTC. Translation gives CSVRQARGEQFF.

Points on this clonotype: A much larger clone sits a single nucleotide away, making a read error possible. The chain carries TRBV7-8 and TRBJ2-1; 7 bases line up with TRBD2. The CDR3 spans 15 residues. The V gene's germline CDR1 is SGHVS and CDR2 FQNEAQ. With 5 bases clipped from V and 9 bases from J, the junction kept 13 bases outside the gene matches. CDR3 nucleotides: TGTGCCAGCAGCCTCCTGGGGGGGGGAAACAGTGAGCAGTTCTTC. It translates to CASSLLGGGNSEQFF.

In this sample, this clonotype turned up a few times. The CDR3 bases are TGCGCCAGCAGCAGGTCCGGGACAGAAGTTGAAAAACTGTTTTTT. This codes for CASSRSGTEVEKLFF. This chain connects TRBV5-1 to TRBJ1-4, with 7 bases lining up with TRBD1. The trim removed 4 bases at V and 7 bases at J, leaving 10 bases unmatched. The CDR3 is 15 residues long. The germline gives CDR1 SGHRS, CDR2 YFSETQ.

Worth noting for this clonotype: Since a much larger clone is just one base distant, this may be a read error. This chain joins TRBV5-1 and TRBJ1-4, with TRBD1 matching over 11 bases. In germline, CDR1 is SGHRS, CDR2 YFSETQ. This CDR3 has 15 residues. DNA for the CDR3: TGCGCCAGCAGCTTGGAGACGGGACAGGGGGAAAAACGGTTTTTT. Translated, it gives CASSLETGQGEKRFF.